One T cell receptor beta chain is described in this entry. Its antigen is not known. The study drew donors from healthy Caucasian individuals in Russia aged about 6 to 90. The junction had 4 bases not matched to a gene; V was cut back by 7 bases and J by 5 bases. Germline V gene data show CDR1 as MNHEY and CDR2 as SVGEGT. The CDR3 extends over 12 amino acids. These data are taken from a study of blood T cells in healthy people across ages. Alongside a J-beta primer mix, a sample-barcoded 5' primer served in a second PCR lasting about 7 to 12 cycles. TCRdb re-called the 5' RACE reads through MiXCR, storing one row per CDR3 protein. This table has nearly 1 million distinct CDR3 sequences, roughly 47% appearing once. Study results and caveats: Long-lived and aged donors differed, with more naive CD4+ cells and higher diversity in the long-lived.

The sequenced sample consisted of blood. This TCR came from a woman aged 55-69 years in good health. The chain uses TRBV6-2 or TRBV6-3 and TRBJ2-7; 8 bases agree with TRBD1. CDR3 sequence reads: CASTDRDDEQYF. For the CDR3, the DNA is TGTGCCAGCACGGACAGGGACGACGAGCAGTACTTC.